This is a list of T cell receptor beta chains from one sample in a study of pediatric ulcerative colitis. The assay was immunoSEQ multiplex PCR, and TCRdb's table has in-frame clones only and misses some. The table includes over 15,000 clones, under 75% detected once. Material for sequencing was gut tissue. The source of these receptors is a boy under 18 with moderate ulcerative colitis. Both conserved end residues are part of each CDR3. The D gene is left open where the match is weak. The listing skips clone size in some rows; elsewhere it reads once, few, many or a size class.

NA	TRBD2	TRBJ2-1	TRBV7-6	CASSLGLAGGGREQFF	TGTGCCAGCAGCCTAGGACTAGCGGGAGGGGGGCGTGAGCAGTTCTTC
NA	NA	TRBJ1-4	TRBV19	CASRWGTNEKLFF	TGTGCCAGTAGGTGGGGGACTAATGAAAAACTGTTTTTT
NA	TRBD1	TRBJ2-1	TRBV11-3	CASSLEGQAYNEQFF	TGTGCCAGCAGCTTAGAGGGACAGGCGTACAATGAGCAGTTCTTC
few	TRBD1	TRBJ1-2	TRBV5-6	CASSRITGDYGYTF	TGTGCCAGCAGCCGAATAACAGGGGACTATGGCTACACCTTC
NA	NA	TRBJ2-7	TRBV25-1	CASSEGTSPYEQYF	TGTGCCAGCAGTGAGGGGACAAGTCCCTACGAGCAGTACTTC
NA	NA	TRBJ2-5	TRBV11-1	CASSLAQETQYF	TGTGCCAGCAGCTTAGCCCAAGAGACCCAGTACTTC
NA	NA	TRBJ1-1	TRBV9	CASSPLQRAEAFF	TGTGCCAGCAGCCCCTTGCAGCGTGCTGAAGCTTTCTTT
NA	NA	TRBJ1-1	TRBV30	CAWSVQVPGAFF	TGTGCCTGGAGTGTACAGGTGCCTGGAGCTTTCTTT
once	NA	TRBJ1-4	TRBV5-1	CASSSAIREGEKLFF	TGCGCCAGCAGCTCCGCGATTAGGGAGGGCGAAAAACTGTTTTTT
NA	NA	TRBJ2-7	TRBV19	CASSRAVDYEQYF	TGTGCCAGTAGTCGGGCGGTGGACTACGAGCAGTACTTC
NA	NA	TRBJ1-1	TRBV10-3	CAIRGQPNTEAFF	TGTGCCATCCGGGGGCAGCCGAACACTGAAGCTTTCTTT
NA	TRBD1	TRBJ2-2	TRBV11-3	CASSQQGAGELFF	TGTGCCAGCAGCCAACAGGGGGCCGGGGAGCTGTTTTTT
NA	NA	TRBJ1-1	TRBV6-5	CASSYDPGEVAFF	TGTGCCAGCAGTTACGACCCTGGGGAGGTCGCTTTCTTT
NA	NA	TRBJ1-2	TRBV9	CASSVVGGNYGYTF	TGTGCCAGCAGCGTAGTCGGGGGAAACTATGGCTACACCTTC
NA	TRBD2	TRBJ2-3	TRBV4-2	CASSQASGDSDTQYF	TGTGCCAGCAGCCAAGCTAGCGGGGACTCTGATACGCAGTATTTT
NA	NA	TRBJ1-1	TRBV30	CAEAMNPNTEAFF	TGTGCCGAAGCAATGAACCCGAACACTGAAGCTTTCTTT
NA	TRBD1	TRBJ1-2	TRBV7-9	CASSSGGQGTRGYTF	TGTGCCAGCAGCTCGGGGGGACAGGGGACGAGAGGCTACACCTTC
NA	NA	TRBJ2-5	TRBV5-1	CASSLNQGRGETQYF	TGCGCCAGCAGCTTGAACCAAGGCCGGGGGGAGACCCAGTACTTC
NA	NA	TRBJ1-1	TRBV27	CASRMWGLTEAFF	TGTGCCAGCAGAATGTGGGGGTTGACTGAAGCTTTCTTT
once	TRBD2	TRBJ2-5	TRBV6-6	CASRGRLAGAGETQYF	TGTGCCAGCAGAGGTCGACTAGCGGGAGCAGGCGAGACCCAGTACTTC
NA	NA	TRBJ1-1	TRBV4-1	CASSQYLTGNTEAFF	TGCGCCAGCAGCCAATATCTGACGGGGAACACTGAAGCTTTCTTT
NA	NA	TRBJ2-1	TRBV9	CASSALLWDNEQFF	TGTGCCAGCAGCGCTCTCCTCTGGGACAATGAGCAGTTCTTC
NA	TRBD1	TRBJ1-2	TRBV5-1	CASSLTGDNGYTF	TGCGCCAGCAGCTTGACAGGGGATAATGGCTACACCTTC
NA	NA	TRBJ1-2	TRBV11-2	CASSLARQTDYGYTF	TGTGCCAGCAGCTTAGCCCGACAGACCGACTATGGCTACACCTTC
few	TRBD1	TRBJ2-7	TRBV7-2	CASSEAGTGRYEQYF	TGTGCCAGCAGCGAAGCCGGGACAGGACGGTACGAGCAGTACTTC
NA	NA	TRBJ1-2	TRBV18	CASSPGTRIGYTF	TGTGCCAGCTCGCCGGGGACACGGATAGGCTACACCTTC
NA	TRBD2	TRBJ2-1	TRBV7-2	CASSYGTSGDEQFF	TGTGCCAGCAGCTACGGGACTAGCGGTGATGAGCAGTTCTTC
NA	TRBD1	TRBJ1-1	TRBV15	CATSRDGDSMNTEAFF	TGTGCCACCAGCAGAGATGGGGACAGCATGAACACTGAAGCTTTCTTT
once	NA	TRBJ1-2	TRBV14	CASSQGFVYGYTF	TGTGCCAGCAGCCAAGGGTTCGTATATGGCTACACCTTC
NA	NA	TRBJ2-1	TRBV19	CASSIDRGISYNEQFF	TGTGCCAGTAGTATAGATCGGGGGATCTCCTACAATGAGCAGTTCTTC
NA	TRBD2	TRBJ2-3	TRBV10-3	CAIKFERETDTQYF	TGTGCCATCAAATTTGAGCGGGAGACAGATACGCAGTATTTT
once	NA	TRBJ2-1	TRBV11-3	CASSPGRSSYNEQFF	TGTGCCAGCAGCCCGGGACGCAGCTCCTACAATGAGCAGTTCTTC
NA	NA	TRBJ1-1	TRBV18	CASSQGQNTEAFF	TGTGCCAGCTCACAAGGACAGAACACTGAAGCTTTCTTT
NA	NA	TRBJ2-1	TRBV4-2	CASSQDPTGSSYNEQFF	TGTGCCAGCAGCCAAGATCCAACGGGAAGCTCCTACAATGAGCAGTTCTTC
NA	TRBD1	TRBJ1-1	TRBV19	CASRRQGNTEAFF	TGTGCCAGTAGACGACAGGGTAACACTGAAGCTTTCTTT
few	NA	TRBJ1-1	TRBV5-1	CASSIGRDTEAFF	TGCGCCAGCAGTATTGGGAGAGACACTGAAGCTTTCTTT
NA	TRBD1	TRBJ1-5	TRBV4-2	CASSQADRVGQPQHF	TGTGCCAGCAGCCAGGCTGACAGGGTAGGTCAGCCCCAGCATTTT
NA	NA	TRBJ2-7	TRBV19	CASSTSLQPNYEQYF	TGTGCCAGTAGTACCTCCCTTCAACCCAACTACGAGCAGTACTTC
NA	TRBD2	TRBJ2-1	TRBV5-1	CASSPSGSYSSYNEQFF	TGCGCCAGCAGCCCTAGCGGGAGCTACAGCTCCTACAATGAGCAGTTCTTC
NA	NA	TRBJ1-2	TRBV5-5	CASSLVGGTYGYTF	TGTGCCAGCAGCTTGGTTGGAGGCACCTATGGCTACACCTTC
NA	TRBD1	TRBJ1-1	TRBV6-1	CASSPRTGTTTEAFF	TGTGCCAGCAGTCCCCGGACAGGGACCACCACTGAAGCTTTCTTT
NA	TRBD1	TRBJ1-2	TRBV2	CASVILQGAHGYTF	TGTGCCAGCGTAATATTACAGGGGGCGCATGGCTACACCTTC
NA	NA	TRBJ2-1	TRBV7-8	CASSLPGLEYNEQFF	TGTGCCAGCAGCTTACCAGGGTTAGAATACAATGAGCAGTTCTTC